This entry lists 16 T cell receptor beta chains sequenced from one sample in a study of blood T cell repertoires in COVID-19. Some clones are missing from TCRdb's copy, which holds only in-frame ones; the method was immunoSEQ multiplex PCR. The profile shows around 150,000 clones, roughly four fifths of them singletons. The material sequenced was peripheral blood. The origin of the receptors is an elderly woman with active or convalescent COVID-19.

This clone was counted between two and nine times. V and J are TRBV4-1 and TRBJ2-2; 8 bases are shared with TRBD1. CDR3 length: 19 residues. The germline V gene encodes CDR1 MGHRA and CDR2 YSYEKL. The junction had 16 bases not matched to a gene; V was cut back by 5 bases and J by 2 bases. The CDR3 coding sequence is TGCGCCAGCAGCGAAGTTTCCCTCGGACAGGGCCCCAACACCGGGGAGCTGTTTTTT. This gives the protein CASSEVSLGQGPNTGELFF.

The rearrangement links TRBV19 to TRBJ2-1, with a weak D call TRBD2 (6 bases). Looked up from germline, CDR1 is LNHDA and CDR2 is SQIVND (reference sequence). The CDR3 runs to 17 residues. Between the trimmed V and J ends, which lost 4 bases and 2 bases, there was a span of 18 bases. The CDR3 reads CASSTGLGTAAYNEQFF. The CDR3 DNA follows: TGTGCCAGTAGTACCGGGCTAGGGACTGCTGCCTACAATGAGCAGTTCTTC.

The J gene is TRBJ2-2, the V gene TRBV19; a weak D match, TRBD1 (6 bases). The germline CDR1 and CDR2 sequences are LNHDA and SQIVND (reference sequence). The CDR3 runs to 16 residues. The V gene lost 5 bases and the J gene lost 4 bases, with 17 bases spanning the gap. CDR3: CASSSGSGVFTGELFF. CDR3 DNA: TGTGCCAGTAGTTCCGGGTCAGGGGTCTTCACCGGGGAGCTGTTTTTT.

This rearrangement joins TRBV6-6 to TRBJ2-3, with D perhaps TRBD2 (7 bases). Germline CDR1 and CDR2: MNHNY and SVGAGI (reference sequence). The length of the CDR3 is 16 residues. V was shortened by 2 bases and J by 5 bases, with 17 bases between the two germline ends. CDR3 region: CASSYRGGGAKDTQYF. The DNA for the CDR3 is TGTGCCAGCAGTTACCGGGGTGGGGGGGCAAAAGATACGCAGTATTTT.

This chain connects TRBV11-3 to TRBJ2-3; TRBD2 agrees at 10 bases. This CDR3 comprises 15 residues. V lost 5 bases, J lost 2 bases, and 4 bases stayed unmatched. From germline, CDR1 is SGHNT and CDR2 YENEEA. In DNA, the CDR3 is TGTGCCAGCAGCATTAGCGGGGGGCCCACAGATACGCAGTATTTT. This codes for CASSISGGPTDTQYF.

This clone was detected only a few times. The chain is built from TRBV7-6 and TRBJ1-2, with 8 bases that match TRBD1. This CDR3 is 16 amino acids long. Germline CDR1 and CDR2: SGHVS and FNYEAQ. J was trimmed by 7 bases and V by 0 bases; bases with no gene match: 10. In DNA form, the CDR3 reads TGTGCCAGCAGCTTAGCGGGAGCTCAGGGGGCTGGTGGCTACACCTTC. Amino acids: CASSLAGAQGAGGYTF.

The chain links TRBV28 to TRBJ1-5; 7 nucleotides agree with TRBD1. Germline CDR1 is MDHEN and CDR2 is SYDVKM. The CDR3 length is 16 residues. The V and J ends lost 7 bases and 7 bases, in that order; junction bases with no gene match: 16. This CDR3 reads CASTLFVRGAGQPQHF. As DNA, the CDR3 is TGTGCCAGCACCCTCTTTGTCAGGGGGGCGGGACAGCCCCAGCATTTT.

The chain has TRBV5-1 and TRBJ2-1, with D possibly being TRBD2 (5 bases). Per germline, CDR1 SGHRS and CDR2 YFSETQ. This CDR3 comprises 13 residues. The V end was cut by 0 bases, the J end by 8 bases, with 9 bases between. The DNA of the CDR3 is TGCGCCAGCAGCTTGGCCGGGGTTTATGAGCAGTTCTTC. This encodes CASSLAGVYEQFF.

V and J are TRBV19 and TRBJ2-3, with TRBD2 matching 7 bases. Per germline, CDR1 LNHDA and CDR2 SQIVND (reference sequence). The CDR3 is 16 residues long. The trim removed 7 bases at V and 6 bases at J, leaving 16 bases unmatched. The chain's CDR3 is CASKNHPRLAGDTQYF. The CDR3 DNA follows: TGTGCCAGTAAAAACCACCCGCGACTAGCTGGCGATACGCAGTATTTT.

CDR3 sequence: CASRDRSYNEQFF. The CDR3 DNA reads as TGTGCCAGCAGGGACAGGTCCTACAATGAGCAGTTCTTC. V usage is TRBV6-5 and J usage is TRBJ2-1; TRBD1 matches 7 bases. The CDR3 loop spans 13 amino acids. J was trimmed by 1 base and V by 6 bases; bases with no gene match: 0. Germline CDR1 MNHEY, CDR2 SVGAGI.

The CDR3 reads CSVEIGEVGYTF. CDR3 nucleotides: TGCAGCGTTGAAATCGGAGAAGTTGGCTACACCTTC. V and J are TRBV29-1 and TRBJ1-2; D gene ambiguous. V lost 2 bases to trimming and J lost 7 bases, with 11 bases between them. The CDR3 is made up of 12 amino acids. CDR1 and CDR2 from the germline V gene are SQVTM and ANQGSEA. The full variable domain, rest sourced from reference TRBV29-1 and TRBJ1-2, is SAVISQKPSRDICQRGTSLTIQCQVDSQVTMMFWYRQQPGQSLTLIATANQGSEATYESGFVIDKFPISRPNLTFSTLTVSNMSPEDSSIYLCSVEIGEVGYTFGSGTRLTVV.

This clone has only a few counts. The chain couples TRBV19 to TRBJ1-1; no definite D call. The CDR3 is made up of 12 amino acids. Germline V gives CDR1 LNHDA, CDR2 SQIVND (reference sequence). DNA of the CDR3: TGTGCAGTATGGGCCCGGAACACTGAAGCTTTCTTT. Translated, it gives CAVWARNTEAFF.

The rearrangement uses TRBV5-8 and TRBJ1-2, with D perhaps TRBD1 (6 bases). The CDR3 extends over 15 amino acids. Germline CDR1 and CDR2: SGHTS and YDEGEE. V lost 7 bases, J lost 0 bases, and 16 bases lay in between. The CDR3 DNA follows: TGTGCCAGCGCGCGGCTGGGGGCGGCTAACTATGGCTACACCTTC. It codes for CASARLGAANYGYTF. Complete variable domain (other parts from reference TRBV5-8 and TRBJ1-2): EAGVTQSPTHLIKTRGQQATLRCSPISGHTSVYWYQQALGLGLQFLLWYDEGEERNRGNFPPRFSGRQFPNYSSELNVNALELEDSALYLCASARLGAANYGYTFGSGTRLTVV.

The V call is TRBV7-9, the J call TRBJ1-3, with a possible D match to TRBD1 (6 bases). The CDR3 is 15 amino acids. Germline V CDR1 and CDR2: SEHNR, FQNEAQ (reference sequence). V was clipped by 5 bases and J by 3 bases, with 14 bases between them. CDR3 loop: CASSPGGSLGNTIYF. DNA of the CDR3: TGTGCCAGCAGCCCGGGGGGCAGTCTTGGAAACACCATATATTTT.

This clone was detected once. The chain joins TRBV5-1 to TRBJ2-3; weak D call: TRBD1 (5 bases). This CDR3 spans 15 amino acids. V was trimmed by 0 bases and J by 0 bases, leaving 8 bases between them. The V gene's germline CDR1 is SGHRS and CDR2 YFSETQ. For the CDR3, the DNA is TGCGCCAGCAGCTTGGGACAGTTTAGCACAGATACGCAGTATTTT. Residues: CASSLGQFSTDTQYF.

This chain links TRBV7-2 with TRBJ1-4; weak D call: TRBD1 (5 bases). CDR3 size: 14 residues. CDR1 SGHTA and CDR2 FQGNSA come from the germline V gene. The V end was cut by 3 bases, the J end by 7 bases, with 12 bases between. The CDR3 DNA sequence: TGTGCCAGCAGCTTTGGGGGAGGCGGTGAAAAACTGTTTTTT. Its protein is CASSFGGGGEKLFF.